These 17 T cell receptor beta chains came from one sample sequenced in a study of T cell responses to AZD1222 COVID-19 vaccine. Using immunoSEQ multiplex PCR, the repertoire was profiled, and TCRdb retains in-frame clones only, with some absent. The sample gives about 140,000 clones, approximately 92% of which show up once; around 1.8% is in the top ten. Sequenced here: peripheral blood, sampled on day 0 of AZD1222 vaccination. The origin of the receptors is an adult in good health.

J is TRBJ1-1 and V is TRBV6-1; D perhaps matches TRBD1 (5 bases). This CDR3 region has 11 residues. CDR1 and CDR2 from the germline V gene are MNHNS and SASEGT. With 8 bases removed from V and 5 bases from J, the gap between germline ends came to 9 bases. The CDR3 coding sequence is TGTGCCAGCGGAAGGGGTACTGAAGCTTTCTTT. This translates into CASGRGTEAFF.

This sequence joins TRBV7-8 and TRBJ1-5, with 8 bases that match TRBD1. Germline CDR1 and CDR2: SGHVS and FQNEAQ. Trimming cost V 5 bases and J 4 bases; bases outside gene matches: 16. The CDR3 runs 18 residues. The CDR3: CASSLWIPRGLSNQPQHF. CDR3 sequence (DNA): TGTGCCAGCAGCCTATGGATTCCCAGGGGGCTTTCAAATCAGCCCCAGCATTTT. Full variable domain (missing parts from reference TRBV7-8 and TRBJ1-5): GAGVSQSPRYKVAKRGQDVALRCDPISGHVSLFWYQQALGQGPEFLTYFQNEAQLDKSGLPSDRFFAERPEGSVSTLKIQRTQQEDSAVYLCASSLWIPRGLSNQPQHFGDGTRLSIL.

About this clone: Other DNA sequences in the same sample also yield this CDR3. The CDR3 loop reads CASSEGLAGGETQYF. For the CDR3, the DNA is TGTGCCAGCAGTGAAGGACTAGCGGGGGGAGAGACCCAGTACTTC. J is TRBJ2-5 and V is TRBV6-1, with 13 bases identical to TRBD2. The CDR3 totals 15 residues. V lost 1 base, J lost 4 bases, and 0 bases stayed unmatched. CDR1 MNHNS and CDR2 SASEGT come from the germline V gene.

The rearrangement links TRBV5-1 to TRBJ2-1; 7 positions match TRBD2. Germline V lookup: CDR1 SGHRS, CDR2 YFSETQ. J gave up 6 bases and V 0 bases, and 6 bases lay outside the gene matches. This CDR3 contains 15 residues. CDR3 sequence (DNA): TGCGCCAGCAGCTTGGGACTAGCCTGGGTCAATGAGCAGTTCTTC. Protein: CASSLGLAWVNEQFF.

J is TRBJ2-1 and V is TRBV5-4, with 7 nucleotides matching TRBD1. The germline CDR1 and CDR2 sequences are SGHNT and YYREEE (reference sequence). This CDR3 comprises 15 residues. The V and J ends lost 4 bases and 7 bases, in that order; junction bases with no gene match: 11. The CDR3 nucleotides read TGTGCCAGCAGCAACGCCGGGACAGTTGTTAATGAGCAGTTCTTC. It translates to CASSNAGTVVNEQFF.

J is TRBJ2-3 and V is TRBV9; D is uncertain. Looked up from germline, CDR1 is SGDLS and CDR2 is YYNGEE. This CDR3 comprises 15 residues. Trimming took off 1 base at V and 1 base at J, with 10 bases between the two ends. CDR3 region: CASSVRSPRTDTQYF. CDR3 nucleotide sequence: TGTGCCAGCAGCGTACGGTCTCCCCGCACAGATACGCAGTATTTT.

The rearrangement joins TRBV7-2 to TRBJ1-5, with D perhaps matching TRBD1 (5 bases). The germline CDR1 and CDR2 sequences are SGHTA and FQGNSA. This CDR3 is 16 amino acids long. The ends were cut back, 5 bases at V and 6 bases at J, with 20 bases in the middle. The CDR3, as DNA: TGTGCCAGCAGCCCCCTGCAGGGTTTTTTGAGTCAGCCCCAGCATTTT. It is translated as CASSPLQGFLSQPQHF.

This clone was seen just once. The chain employs TRBV6-6 and TRBJ2-7, with 9 bases identical to TRBD1. With V trimmed by 5 bases and J by 2 bases, 7 bases remained unmatched. The germline CDR1 and CDR2 sequences are MNHNY and SVGAGI (reference sequence). The CDR3 runs to 15 residues. For the CDR3, the DNA is TGTGCCAGCAGTGATACAGGGGGCGCCCCCTACGAGCAGTACTTC. Translating it yields CASSDTGGAPYEQYF.

This chain uses TRBV7-9 with TRBJ2-1; 7 bases line up with TRBD2. There are 16 residues in the CDR3. Germline V gene sequence: CDR1 SEHNR, CDR2 FQNEAQ (reference sequence). Trimming removed 5 bases from V and 3 bases from J; junction bases left unmatched: 10. Here the CDR3 reads CASSLPAGGSYNEQFF. The CDR3 nucleotides are TGTGCCAGCAGCCTCCCGGCTGGCGGGAGCTACAATGAGCAGTTCTTC. The full variable domain, its missing parts supplied by reference TRBV7-9 and TRBJ2-1, is DTGVSQNPRHKITKRGQNVTFRCDPISEHNRLYWYRQTLGQGPEFLTYFQNEAQLEKSRLLSDRFSAERPKGSFSTLEIQRTEQGDSAMYLCASSLPAGGSYNEQFFGPGTRLTVL.

The chain uses TRBV19 and TRBJ2-7, with TRBD1 identical over 9 bases. The J segment lost 2 bases and the V segment lost 10 bases, leaving 3 bases of the junction unmatched. This CDR3 region has 12 residues. CDR1 and CDR2 from the germline V gene are LNHDA and SQIVND (reference sequence). CDR3 sequence (DNA): TGTGCCACCCGGGACAGGGCCTACGAGCAGTACTTC. Translation: CATRDRAYEQYF.

The rearrangement uses TRBV27 and TRBJ2-1, with 7 bases that match TRBD2. Germline CDR1 MNHEY, CDR2 SMNVEV (reference sequence). CDR3 length equals 13 residues. V was clipped by 10 bases and J by 13 bases; unmatched bases: 16. CDR3 in DNA: TGTGCCACCTCACCGGGACTACACCGTTTACAGTTCTTC. The encoded protein is CATSPGLHRLQFF.

The J gene is TRBJ2-7, the V gene TRBV4-1; possibly TRBD1 or TRBD2 for D (6 bases each). The CDR3 runs 17 residues. Trimming pared 0 bases from V and 1 base from J, leaving 16 bases between. CDR1 and CDR2 (germline): MGHRA, YSYEKL. The CDR3 sequence is CASSQELVGGPSYEQYF. The CDR3 nucleotides are TGCGCCAGCAGCCAAGAATTGGTGGGGGGCCCATCCTACGAGCAGTACTTC.

This clone was seen only once. V usage is TRBV4-1 and J usage is TRBJ1-4; D not resolved. There are 14 residues in the CDR3. CDR1 MGHRA and CDR2 YSYEKL come from the germline V gene. V lost 1 base and J lost 5, with 8 bases in between. The CDR3 region has the DNA TGCGCCAGCAGCCAAGTACGGCAGAATGAAAAACTGTTTTTT. Translating it yields CASSQVRQNEKLFF.

The chain recombines TRBV4-2 with TRBJ1-2; TRBD1 might be the D (5 bases). There are 13 residues in the CDR3. The V gene lost 5 bases and the J gene lost 6 bases, with 13 bases spanning the gap. Germline V gives CDR1 LGHNA, CDR2 YNFKEQ. This CDR3 reads CASSLGGKDGYTF. The CDR3 DNA reads TGTGCCAGCAGCTTGGGGGGTAAGGATGGCTACACCTTC.

The chain uses TRBV5-1 and TRBJ1-1; D perhaps matches TRBD1 (5 bases). The V end lost 2 bases, the J end lost 5 bases, and 19 bases lay between the germline ends. CDR3 length: 16 amino acids. CDR1 is SGHRS and CDR2 is YFSETQ in the germline V gene. The CDR3 nucleotides are TGCGCCAGCAGCTTAGCGGTTGGGTTGACAGTGACTGAAGCTTTCTTT. Its protein product is CASSLAVGLTVTEAFF. The whole variable domain, remainder taken from reference TRBV5-1 and TRBJ1-1, is KAGVTQTPRYLIKTRGQQVTLSCSPISGHRSVSWYQQTPGQGLQFLFEYFSETQRNKGNFPGRFSGRQFSNSRSEMNVSTLELGDSALYLCASSLAVGLTVTEAFFGQGTRLTVV.

The J gene is TRBJ2-1, the V gene TRBV19, with D possibly being TRBD2 (5 bases). Germline V lookup: CDR1 LNHDA, CDR2 SQIVND (reference sequence). Trimming removed 6 bases at V and 0 bases at J, with 12 bases between. The CDR3 consists of 15 residues. CDR3 region: CASRPREPSYNEQFF. The DNA of the CDR3 is TGTGCCAGTAGGCCCCGGGAACCCTCCTACAATGAGCAGTTCTTC.

V and J are TRBV10-3 and TRBJ2-7; 9 bases map to TRBD2. CDR1 and CDR2 from the germline V gene are ENHRY and SYGVKD. With 4 bases clipped from V and 4 bases from J, the junction kept 2 bases outside the gene matches. This CDR3 comprises 13 residues. The CDR3: CAISASGMYEQYF. CDR3 coding DNA: TGTGCCATCAGTGCTAGCGGGATGTACGAGCAGTACTTC.